These 8 T cell receptor beta chains were all obtained from the same sample, sequenced in a study of cytomegalovirus exposure and HLA in healthy donors. 13 Jbeta primers and 60 Vbeta primers were used for the PCR. This table comes from immunoSEQ multiplex PCR, and its TCRdb copy is limited to in-frame clones, with some not included. The table has about 130,000 clones, 70% to 90% seen once. Input material: PBMCs. The receptors originated from a woman in her forties in good health and CMV-seropositive.

The V gene is TRBV7-2, the J gene TRBJ1-2; TRBD1 matches at 8 bases. The CDR3 runs to 16 residues. After removal of 1 base from V and 7 bases from J, the junction contained 11 bases not matched to a gene. Germline V gene sequence: CDR1 SGHTA, CDR2 FQGNSA. The CDR3 region is CASSLVTTGGRGGYTF. Here the CDR3 DNA reads TGTGCCAGCAGCTTAGTAACTACAGGGGGTAGAGGTGGCTACACCTTC.

The genes are TRBV19 and TRBJ1-1; D is undetermined. Trimming removed 7 bases from V and 5 bases from J, with 20 bases in between. CDR1 is LNHDA, CDR2 SQIVND, per germline (reference sequence). The CDR3 loop spans 15 amino acids. The CDR3: CASKPYSGSGTEAFF. CDR3 coding DNA: TGTGCCAGTAAACCGTACTCCGGGTCGGGGACTGAAGCTTTCTTT.

V gene TRBV6-5 combines with J gene TRBJ1-1, with D possibly matching TRBD1 (6 bases). V was cut by 2 bases and J by 7 bases, with 14 bases left in between. In germline, CDR1 is MNHEY, CDR2 SVGAGI. This CDR3 region has 14 residues. The CDR3 loop reads CASSYTDRPSEAFF. In DNA, the CDR3 is TGTGCCAGCAGTTACACCGACAGGCCGAGTGAAGCTTTCTTT.

The gene calls are TRBV15 and TRBJ2-1; 8 bases match TRBD1. From germline, CDR1 is LNHNV and CDR2 YYDKDF (reference sequence). The CDR3 runs to 15 residues. With 3 bases clipped from V and 4 bases from J, the junction kept 5 bases outside the gene matches. This CDR3 reads CATSSAGGRYNEQFF. The CDR3 bases are TGTGCCACCAGCAGCGCAGGGGGCAGATACAATGAGCAGTTCTTC.

This CDR3 is CAISSRQGTYEQYF. CDR3 nucleotides: TGTGCCATCAGTTCTAGACAGGGTACCTACGAGCAGTACTTC. The chain combines TRBV10-3 with TRBJ2-7; 7 bases fit TRBD1. The CDR3 is 14 residues long. J gave up 2 bases and V 5 bases, and 6 bases lay outside the gene matches. Germline assignment: CDR1 ENHRY and CDR2 SYGVKD.

This chain links TRBV18 with TRBJ2-1, with 11 nucleotides matching TRBD1. Germline values: CDR1 KGHSH, CDR2 LQKENI. CDR3 length: 17 amino acids. V lost 2 bases and J lost 8; bases outside the gene matches: 11. CDR3 loop: CASSPRSPGQGDYEQFF. CDR3 coding DNA: TGTGCCAGCTCACCAAGGTCGCCGGGACAGGGGGATTATGAGCAGTTCTTC.

V usage is TRBV13 and J usage is TRBJ2-5; D call uncertain. The CDR3 is 16 residues long. Germline CDR1 reads PRHDT; CDR2 reads FYEKMQ (reference sequence). V lost 0 bases and J 4 bases, leaving 15 bases between the germline ends. CDR3: CASSLGTSELRETQYF. The CDR3 region has the DNA TGTGCCAGCAGCTTAGGCACGAGCGAACTGAGAGAGACCCAGTACTTC.

This chain links TRBV10-3 with TRBJ1-5; the D is unclear. Trimming pared 4 bases from V and 5 bases from J, leaving 9 bases between. Germline V gene lookup returns CDR1 ENHRY and CDR2 SYGVKD. CDR3 length: 13 residues. CDR3 sequence reads: CAISGTEDQPQHF. Here the CDR3 DNA reads TGTGCCATCAGTGGGACTGAGGATCAGCCCCAGCATTTT.